Following are 5 T cell receptor beta chains from one sample sequenced in a study of Graves' ophthalmopathy and Graves' hyperthyroidism. Amplification of the TCR beta CDR3 regions used RNA transcripts (as template). HTBI-primed first-round RT-PCR preceded second-round multiplex PCR. TCRdb reprocessed the multiplex PCR reads via MiXCR and lists one record per CDR3 protein. Among roughly 400,000 distinct CDR3 sequences listed, about 16% were seen once. Sample: peripheral blood. These receptors were obtained from a woman younger than 35 with stable Graves' hyperthyroidism.

A few counts support this clonotype. A much bigger clone sits one base away, suggesting this may be a read error. The chain's CDR3 is CASSSGTGHTEACF. The DNA for the CDR3 is TGTGCCAGCAGTTCAGGGACAGGGCACACTGAAGCTTGCTTT. The chain is built from TRBV27 and TRBJ1-1, with 9 bases aligning to TRBD1. Germline V gives CDR1 MNHEY, CDR2 SMNVEV (reference sequence). The CDR3 runs to 14 residues.

This clonotype was detected ten times or more. The chain combines TRBV9 with TRBJ1-2, with D possibly matching TRBD1 (5 bases). The length of the CDR3 is 15 residues. In germline, CDR1 is SGDLS, CDR2 YYNGEE. With 4 bases removed from V and 8 bases from J, the gap between germline ends came to 21 bases. The CDR3 nucleotides are TGTGCCAGCAGCACAGGAACCCTATGGGCGCGCGGCTACACCTTC. It is translated as CASSTGTLWARGYTF.

This clonotype was counted ten times or more. The V call is TRBV6-5, the J call TRBJ2-4, with 9 bases lining up with TRBD1. Germline V gene data show CDR1 as MNHEY and CDR2 as SVGAGI. J lost 1 base, V lost 2 bases, and 3 bases had no gene match. The CDR3 sequence is 16 residues long. CDR3 coding DNA: TGTGCCAGCAGTTACACAGGGGGCGATGCCAAAAACATTCAGTACTTC. Protein sequence: CASSYTGGDAKNIQYF.

In its sample, this clonotype was seen many times. V is TRBV6-1 and J is TRBJ2-5; either TRBD1 or TRBD2 may supply D (5 bases each). In germline, CDR1 is MNHNS, CDR2 SASEGT. CDR3 length: 15 residues. Between the trimmed V and J ends, which lost 7 bases and 0 bases, there was a span of 15 bases. CDR3: CASNGAKGHQETQYF. CDR3 bases: TGTGCCAGCAATGGGGCAAAGGGACACCAAGAGACCCAGTACTTC.

This clonotype was seen many times. The chain couples TRBV6-4 to TRBJ1-1; D is undetermined. V lost 3 bases and J 0 bases, leaving 11 bases between the germline ends. CDR3 length: 15 amino acids. Germline V gene data show CDR1 as MRHNA and CDR2 as SNTAGT. The CDR3 loop reads CASSESPSMNTEAFF. DNA of the CDR3: TGTGCCAGCAGTGAGTCCCCTTCGATGAACACTGAAGCTTTCTTT.